The clone carrying this T cell receptor beta chain came up a few times. The sample contains more than one DNA sequence encoding this CDR3. The data belong to a study of blood T cell repertoires in COVID-19. This CDR3 region has 13 residues. In germline, CDR1 is SGHTA, CDR2 FQGNSA. V was trimmed by 3 bases and J by 5 bases, leaving 10 bases between them. Generated by immunoSEQ multiplex PCR, the TCRdb table keeps only in-frame clones and is missing some. The repertoire includes over 200,000 clones, about four fifths of them detected once, and roughly 8.6% sits in the top ten. The TCR originated in a man aged 40-55 years with active or convalescent COVID-19. The source material was peripheral blood. The chain employs TRBV7-2 and TRBJ1-2, with D possibly matching TRBD1 (6 bases). The CDR3 nucleotides read TGTGCCAGCAGCTTGGGAGGGGGGTATGGCTACACCTTC. Protein product: CASSLGGGYGYTF.